This T cell receptor (beta chain) was identified during a study of OX40 agonist ivuxolimab in advanced cancers. On the study more broadly: At 82.7% male, the cohort had a mean age of approximately 60 years, ranging from roughly 20 to 79.

Data came from immunoSEQ multiplex PCR; TCRdb stores just in-frame clones and leaves some out. The sample holds 85,000 to 120,000 clones, 90% seen once. Sequenced here: CD4+ or CD8+ T cells sorted from blood, sampled in a trial of the OX40 agonist ivuxolimab. The receptor was isolated from an adult with an advanced solid tumor such as melanoma, head and neck, liver or kidney cancer.

Here the CDR3 reads CASSSPYEQYF. DNA of the CDR3: TGTGCCAGCAGTTCGCCCTACGAGCAGTACTTC. The chain is built from TRBV27 and TRBJ2-7; D remains ambiguous. The CDR3 is 11 residues long. CDR1 MNHEY and CDR2 SMNVEV come from the germline V gene (reference sequence). Trimming cost V 4 bases and J 2 bases, with 3 bases left between them.